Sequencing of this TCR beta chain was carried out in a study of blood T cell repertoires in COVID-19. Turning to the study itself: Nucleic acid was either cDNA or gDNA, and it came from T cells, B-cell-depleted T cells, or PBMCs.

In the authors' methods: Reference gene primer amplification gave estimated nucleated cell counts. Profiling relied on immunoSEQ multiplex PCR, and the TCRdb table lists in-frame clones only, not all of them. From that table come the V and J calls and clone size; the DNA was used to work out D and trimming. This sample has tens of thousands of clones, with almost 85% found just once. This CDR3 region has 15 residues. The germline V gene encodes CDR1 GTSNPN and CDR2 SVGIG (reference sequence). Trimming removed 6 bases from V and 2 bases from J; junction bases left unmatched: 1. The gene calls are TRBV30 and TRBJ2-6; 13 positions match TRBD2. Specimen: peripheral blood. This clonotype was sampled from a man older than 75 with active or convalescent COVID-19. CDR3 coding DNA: TGTGCCTGTACTAGCGGGAGGGCTGGGGCCAACGTCCTGACTTTC. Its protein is CACTSGRAGANVLTF.